Following are 12 T cell receptor beta chains from one sample sequenced in a study of response to subunit inactivated influenza vaccine. TCRdb reprocessed the RT-PCR reads via MiXCR and lists one record per CDR3 protein. The sample lists roughly 650,000 distinct CDR3 sequences; around 15% were seen once. The source was PBMCs from blood, collected 14 to 15 days before vaccination. The receptor set was obtained from a man aged 45-60 years who received an inactivated influenza vaccine.

The rearrangement joins TRBV20-1 to TRBJ2-7; 9 bases match TRBD2. The CDR3 extends over 15 amino acids. Germline loops: CDR1 DFQATT, CDR2 SNEGSKA (reference sequence). With V trimmed by 2 bases and J by 5 bases, 10 bases remained unmatched. CDR3 protein: CSARPPAGGPHEQYF. The CDR3 DNA follows: TGCAGTGCTAGACCCCCCGCGGGAGGGCCGCACGAGCAGTACTTC.

V usage is TRBV6-2 or TRBV6-3 and J usage is TRBJ2-7, with TRBD1 identical over 9 bases. J lost 6 bases, V lost 6 bases, and 9 bases had no gene match. Per germline, CDR1 MNHEY and CDR2 SVGEGT. This CDR3 region has 14 residues. In DNA form, the CDR3 reads TGTGCCAGCAGCGAGACCGGGACAGGGCTCGAGCAGTACTTC. Protein: CASSETGTGLEQYF.

CDR3 region: CASSQVLQYTEAFF. In nucleotides, the CDR3 is TGTGCCAGCAGCCAAGTTCTGCAGTACACTGAAGCTTTCTTT. This rearrangement joins TRBV3-1 to TRBJ1-1; D is unresolved. The V end was cut by 1 base, the J end by 3 bases, with 9 bases between. The CDR3 spans 14 residues. CDR1 LGHDT and CDR2 YNNKEL come from the germline V gene (reference sequence).

This clonotype was detected only a few times. V and J are TRBV2 and TRBJ2-4; TRBD2 matches at 10 bases. CDR3 size: 16 residues. Germline V gene lookup returns CDR1 SNHLY and CDR2 FYNNEI. V lost 7 bases and J lost 0; bases outside the gene matches: 6. The CDR3 nucleotides read TGTGCCAGCACTGGACTAGCGGCTGAAGCCAAAAACATTCAGTACTTC. This sequence encodes CASTGLAAEAKNIQYF.

V usage is TRBV20-1 and J usage is TRBJ1-1, with a weak D call TRBD1 (5 bases). The length of the CDR3 is 15 residues. Looked up from germline, CDR1 is DFQATT and CDR2 is SNEGSKA (reference sequence). V was trimmed by 0 bases and J by 1 base, leaving 12 bases between them. Written as DNA, the CDR3 is TGCAGTGCTAGAGAGCCGGGACGGACGAACACTGAAGCTTTCTTT. This translates into CSAREPGRTNTEAFF.

This clonotype occurred many times. This sequence joins TRBV12-3 or TRBV12-4 and TRBJ2-7, with 7 bases that match TRBD1. Trimming cost V 5 bases and J 2 bases; bases outside gene matches: 6. The CDR3 loop spans 14 amino acids. The CDR3 here is CASSTRDSTYEQYF. The CDR3 DNA reads TGTGCCAGCAGTACCCGGGACAGTACCTACGAGCAGTACTTC.

CDR3 amino acids: CASSLRQSNQPQHF. DNA of the CDR3: TGTGCCAGCAGTTTAAGGCAAAGCAATCAGCCCCAGCATTTT. The chain has TRBV28 and TRBJ1-5; the D is unclear. V lost 2 bases and J 1 base, leaving 6 bases between the germline ends. There are 14 residues in the CDR3. The germline gives CDR1 MDHEN, CDR2 SYDVKM.

The chain links TRBV5-1 to TRBJ1-4, with 7 bases aligning to TRBD1. The V segment lost 4 bases and the J segment 0 bases; nucleotides outside the gene matches: 6. CDR3 size: 16 residues. The germline V gene has CDR1 SGHRS and CDR2 YFSETQ. The CDR3 nucleotides read TGCGCCAGCAGCCCGGGACAGTCTGCAACTAATGAAAAACTGTTTTTT. Protein sequence: CASSPGQSATNEKLFF.

This clonotype was seen at least ten times. The chain combines TRBV5-1 with TRBJ1-1; D possibly corresponds to TRBD1 (6 bases). Trimming cost V 5 bases and J 1 base, with 12 bases left between them. The CDR3 contains 14 residues. Germline V gene sequence: CDR1 SGHRS, CDR2 YFSETQ. This chain's CDR3 is CASSWTDQNTEAFF. The CDR3 DNA reads as TGCGCCAGCAGTTGGACAGACCAGAACACTGAAGCTTTCTTT.

The rearrangement uses TRBV18 and TRBJ2-1, with D perhaps TRBD1 (6 bases). The germline V and J ends were trimmed by 1 base and 7 bases, with 11 bases remaining between them. CDR3 length equals 14 residues. Germline CDR1 and CDR2: KGHSH and LQKENI. The chain's CDR3 is CASSPRTQGNEQFF. Written as DNA, the CDR3 is TGTGCCAGCTCACCACGAACCCAGGGGAATGAGCAGTTCTTC. The full variable domain, rest sourced from reference TRBV18 and TRBJ2-1, is NAGVMQNPRHLVRRRGQEARLRCSPMKGHSHVYWYRQLPEEGLKFMVYLQKENIIDESGMPKERFSAEFPKEGPSILRIQQVVRGDSAAYFCASSPRTQGNEQFFGPGTRLTVL.

As concerns this clonotype: Being one base from a much bigger clone, this may be a read error. The chain employs TRBV4-2 and TRBJ2-1; D could derive from TRBD1 or TRBD2 (5 bases each). This CDR3 has 14 residues. Germline V gene lookup returns CDR1 LGHNA and CDR2 YNFKEQ. V was shortened by 4 bases and J by 6 bases, with 13 bases between the two germline ends. The chain's CDR3 is CASSPGDGFNEQFF. The CDR3, as DNA: TGTGCCAGCAGCCCCGGGGACGGATTCAATGAGCAGTTCTTC.

J is TRBJ2-2 and V is TRBV12-3 or TRBV12-4; 10 bases agree with TRBD2. V lost 6 bases, J lost 5 bases, and 3 bases stayed unmatched. The CDR3 covers 14 residues. CDR3 coding DNA: TGTGCCAGCAGGGGTAGCGGGAGGACCGGGGAGCTGTTTTTT. It is translated as CASRGSGRTGELFF.